This TCR beta chain was identified in a study of T-cell reconstitution after alpha-beta-depleted transplantation in children. The authors prepared the TCRbeta library with unique molecular identifiers. TCRdb recomputed calls from the PCR reads with MiXCR, one row per CDR3 protein. The sample records 700,000 or so distinct CDR3 sequences, around 12% being singletons. Study results and limitations: It was reported that alpha-beta T cells came from several hundred expanded graft clones (about two months after transplant). The study traced high day-60 TCRbeta diversity in some patients to surviving recipient T cells and thymic progenitors. Newly produced T cells mostly accounted for T-cell counts and diversity one year post-transplant.

This clonotype showed up many times. Its antigen remains unknown. Sample: PBMCs, taken before TCRalphabeta/CD19-depleted stem cell transplant. The TCR was taken from a girl aged 2-10 years with congenital amegakaryocytic thrombocytopenia, due to receive a stem cell transplant.

This chain's CDR3 is CSARSRLAGGYEQFF. The DNA of the CDR3 is TGCAGTGCTAGAAGTCGGCTAGCGGGAGGGTATGAGCAGTTCTTC. The J gene is TRBJ2-1, the V gene TRBV20-1, with 12 bases matching TRBD2. V lost 2 bases and J lost 8; bases outside the gene matches: 7. The CDR3 is made up of 15 amino acids. Germline V CDR1 and CDR2: DFQATT, SNEGSKA (reference sequence).